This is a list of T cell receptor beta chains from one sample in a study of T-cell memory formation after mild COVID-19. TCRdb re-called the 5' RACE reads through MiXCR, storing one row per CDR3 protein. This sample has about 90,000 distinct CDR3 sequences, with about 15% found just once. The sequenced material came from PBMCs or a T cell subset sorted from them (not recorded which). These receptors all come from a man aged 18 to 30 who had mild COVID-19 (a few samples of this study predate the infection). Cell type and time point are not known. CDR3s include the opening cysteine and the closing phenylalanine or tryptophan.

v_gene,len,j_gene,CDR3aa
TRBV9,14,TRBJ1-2,CASSGDGSSYGYTF
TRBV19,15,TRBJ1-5,CASSIERRGNQPQHF
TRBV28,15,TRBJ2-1,CASKNTGFLYNEQFF
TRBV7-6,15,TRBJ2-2,CASSPPDENTGELFF
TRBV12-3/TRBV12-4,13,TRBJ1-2,CASSFAGSYGYTF
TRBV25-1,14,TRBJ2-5,CASSEWLTGETQYF
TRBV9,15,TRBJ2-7,CASSVSIGTGGEQYF
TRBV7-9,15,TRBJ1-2,CASSLVRQLAYGYTF
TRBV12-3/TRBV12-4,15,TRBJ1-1,CASSLPGQGAAEAFF
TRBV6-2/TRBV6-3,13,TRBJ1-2,CASSDDGVYGYTF
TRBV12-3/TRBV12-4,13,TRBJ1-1,CASRNDGYTEAFF
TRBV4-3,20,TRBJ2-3,CASSQLTPLERGELTDTQYF
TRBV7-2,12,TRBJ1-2,CASSRGVDGYTF
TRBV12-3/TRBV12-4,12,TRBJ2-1,CARCGGPNEQFF
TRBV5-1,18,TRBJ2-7,CASSFGGQGAVRTYEQYF
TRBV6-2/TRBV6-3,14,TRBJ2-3,CATLYGRITDTQYF
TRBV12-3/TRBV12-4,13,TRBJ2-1,CASVAGTPNEQFF
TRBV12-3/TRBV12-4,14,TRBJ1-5,CASRGQGDNQPQHF
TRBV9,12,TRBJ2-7,CASSATHGTQYF
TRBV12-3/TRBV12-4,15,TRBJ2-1,CASTPVGGSHREQFF
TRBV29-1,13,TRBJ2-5,CSLRTSRAETQYF
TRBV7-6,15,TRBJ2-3,CASSSTLLGTDTQYF
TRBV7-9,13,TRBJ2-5,CASRHIAPETRYF
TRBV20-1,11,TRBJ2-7,CSASALGEQYF
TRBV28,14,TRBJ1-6,CASNDRVYNSPLHF
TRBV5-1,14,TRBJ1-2,CASSPPGANYGYTF
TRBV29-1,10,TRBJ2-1,CSVGDNEQFF
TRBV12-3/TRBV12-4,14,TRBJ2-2,CASSFSTVAGELFF
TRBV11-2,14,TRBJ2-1,CASRRGASGTEQFF
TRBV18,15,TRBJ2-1,CASSADRGPYNEQFF
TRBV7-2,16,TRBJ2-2,CASSSPGGVGTGELFF
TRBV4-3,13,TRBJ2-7,CASSLWGGYEQYF
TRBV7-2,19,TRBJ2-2,CASSLALTWSGPNTGELFF
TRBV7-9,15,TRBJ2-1,CASSPRDRGVDEQFF
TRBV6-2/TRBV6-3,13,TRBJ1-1,CATRQGRNTEAFF
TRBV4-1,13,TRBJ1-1,CASSQRGGDRTIF
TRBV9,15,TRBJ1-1,CASSVVRVMNTEAFF
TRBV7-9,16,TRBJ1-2,CASSLSVRPANYGYTF
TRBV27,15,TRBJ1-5,CASHPGFGTHQPQHF
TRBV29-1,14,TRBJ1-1,CSAVEGAGNTEAFF
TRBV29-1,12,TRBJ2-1,CSAPLQGNEQFF
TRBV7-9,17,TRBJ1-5,CASSLVSVGFSNQPQHF
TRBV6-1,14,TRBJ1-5,CASRGGGSWQPQHF
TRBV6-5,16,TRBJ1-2,CASSLLNPGTGYGYTF
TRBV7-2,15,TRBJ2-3,CASSPLAPRTDTQYF
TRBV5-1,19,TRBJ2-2,CASSLGQGEVFPNTGELFF
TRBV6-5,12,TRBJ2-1,CASSTGGGEQFF
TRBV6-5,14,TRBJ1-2,CASSPRTGWYGYTF
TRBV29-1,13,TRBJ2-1,CSAFKTGYNEQFF
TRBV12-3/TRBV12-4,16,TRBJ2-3,CASSSRLAGGKDTQYF
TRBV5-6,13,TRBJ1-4,CASSLDGNEKLFF
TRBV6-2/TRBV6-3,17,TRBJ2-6,CASSSIKAGTGANVLTF
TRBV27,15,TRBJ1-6,CASSSGTDLNSPLHF